Shown below are 20 T cell receptor beta chains from a single sample sequenced in a study of blood T cell repertoires in COVID-19 (TCRdb year 2020). Libraries came from the immunoSEQ multiplex PCR assay. The immuneACCESS repertoire file appears here via TCRdb, limited to in-frame rearrangements. These files lack a portion of the clones; in checked studies, under half of the deficit traces to unresolved V genes, and the cause of the others is not known. In this sample the table shows fewer than 80,000 clones, 88% of which occur a single time. The top ten clones comprise roughly a fifth of the sample. Sample: peripheral blood. The source is a human donor in a cohort sampled during active COVID-19.

This chain joins TRBV6-6 and TRBJ1-2; 8 bases are a match to TRBD1. V trimming: 2 bases; J trimming: 8 bases; junction bases outside the gene matches: 7. Germline V gene data show CDR1 as MNHNY and CDR2 as SVGAGI (reference sequence). This CDR3 has 14 residues. CDR3 in amino acids: CASSYPKDRVGYTF. The CDR3, as DNA: TGTGCCAGCAGTTACCCGAAGGACAGGGTCGGCTACACCTTC.

The J gene is TRBJ1-6, the V gene TRBV7-2; no clear D. Looked up from germline, CDR1 is SGHTA and CDR2 is FQGNSA. The CDR3 is 15 residues long. Between the trimmed V and J ends, which lost 0 bases and 13 bases, there was a span of 16 bases. CDR3 loop: CASSLAVLSSSPLHF. As DNA, the CDR3 is TGTGCCAGCAGCTTAGCGGTGTTGTCGAGTTCTCCCCTCCACTTT.

The chain combines TRBV7-2 with TRBJ2-7; D might be TRBD1 (6 bases). CDR1 is SGHTA, CDR2 FQGNSA, per germline. CDR3 size: 15 residues. V was shortened by 1 base and J by 4 bases, with 14 bases between the two germline ends. CDR3 DNA sequence: TGTGCCAGCAGCTTAGTAGACAGGCCAAGTTACGAGCAGTACTTC. Amino acids: CASSLVDRPSYEQYF.

J is TRBJ2-1 and V is TRBV7-3, with TRBD2 as a possible D gene (6 bases). Trimming stripped 5 bases from V and 7 bases from J, with 12 bases between. CDR3 length equals 13 residues. Germline assignment: CDR1 SGHTA and CDR2 FQGTGA. CDR3 loop: CASSPGVINEQFF. CDR3 DNA sequence: TGTGCCAGCAGCCCGGGAGTAATAAATGAGCAGTTCTTC.

The J gene is TRBJ1-1, the V gene TRBV27; perhaps TRBD1 as D (6 bases). Germline V gives CDR1 MNHEY, CDR2 SMNVEV (reference sequence). CDR3 length: 15 residues. Trimming shortened V by 6 bases and J by 4 bases, and 18 bases separated the two germline ends. CDR3 bases: TGTGCCAGCAGCTCTCCAGGGGCACTAGGCACTGAAGCTTTCTTT. Protein sequence: CASSSPGALGTEAFF.

The V and J genes are TRBV6-5 and TRBJ1-2, with 10 bases fitting TRBD1. Germline-derived CDR1 and CDR2 are MNHEY and SVGAGI. The ends lost 6 bases at V and 7 bases at J; junction bases unmatched: 8. CDR3 length: 14 amino acids. In DNA, the CDR3 is TGTGCCAGCAGGCCCGGACAGGGGGTAGGTGGCTACACCTTC. It translates to CASRPGQGVGGYTF.

This clone was picked up one time. This chain uses TRBV5-1 with TRBJ1-5; 10 nucleotides align to TRBD1. The CDR3 consists of 14 residues. Germline CDR1 and CDR2: SGHRS and YFSETQ. The V segment lost 3 bases and the J segment 4 bases; nucleotides outside the gene matches: 1. The CDR3 loop is CASSWGQGNQPQHF. The CDR3 coding sequence is TGCGCCAGCAGCTGGGGACAGGGGAATCAGCCCCAGCATTTT.

The chain carries TRBV10-2 and TRBJ2-7; D perhaps matches TRBD1 (6 bases). CDR3 size: 13 residues. Deletions cut 11 bases from V and 5 bases from J, with 19 bases between. Germline loops: CDR1 WSHSY, CDR2 SAAADI. For the CDR3, the DNA is TGCGCCCTCACCTCCCCACAGGGTAACGAGCAGTACTTC. As protein: CALTSPQGNEQYF.

This sequence joins TRBV10-1 and TRBJ2-2; D gene ambiguous. Germline lookup yields CDR1 WNHNN and CDR2 SYGVQD (reference sequence). The CDR3 covers 16 residues. The V and J ends lost 1 base and 0 bases respectively, with 9 bases between them. The CDR3 sequence: CASSEFRSANTGELFF. CDR3 in DNA: TGCGCCAGCAGTGAGTTTAGAAGCGCGAACACCGGGGAGCTGTTTTTT.

This sequence joins TRBV15 and TRBJ2-6; unclear D gene. V lost 8 bases, J lost 2 bases, and 13 bases lay in between. The CDR3 totals 15 residues. From germline, CDR1 is LNHNV and CDR2 YYDKDF (reference sequence). The CDR3 spells CATQQRTTGANVLTF. The CDR3 region has the DNA TGTGCCACCCAACAGAGAACAACTGGGGCCAACGTCCTGACTTTC.

The chain joins TRBV27 to TRBJ2-7; a possible D gene is TRBD1 (5 bases). CDR1 is MNHEY, CDR2 SMNVEV, per germline (reference sequence). The CDR3 consists of 16 residues. Trimming took 3 bases from V and 3 from J, leaving 18 bases between them. CDR3 in DNA: TGTGCCAGCAGTTTGTCCGGCAGGGTTCAAAGCTACGAGCAGTACTTC. This gives the protein CASSLSGRVQSYEQYF.

The rearrangement uses TRBV18 and TRBJ2-5, with 7 positions matching TRBD1. V was clipped by 3 bases and J by 4 bases; unmatched bases: 5. Germline V gives CDR1 KGHSH, CDR2 LQKENI. This CDR3 has 14 amino acids. The CDR3 sequence: CASSPQTGAETQYF. In DNA form, the CDR3 reads TGTGCCAGCTCACCGCAAACAGGGGCAGAGACCCAGTACTTC.

CDR3 in DNA: TGTGCCAGCAGCGTAGGGGCCGGGACTAGCGGGAGGGCCTTCTTAGACACAGATACGCAGTATTTT. Its protein product is CASSVGAGTSGRAFLDTDTQYF. The V gene is TRBV9, the J gene TRBJ2-3; 16 positions match TRBD2. The CDR3 is made up of 22 amino acids. The V segment lost 0 bases and the J segment 2 bases; nucleotides outside the gene matches: 15. Per germline, CDR1 SGDLS and CDR2 YYNGEE.

This clone was recorded only once. CDR3 sequence (DNA): TGTGCCAGCAGTGAAGTCCCAGGGAGGGGTGAAAAACTGTTTTTT. Its translation is CASSEVPGRGEKLFF. V gene TRBV6-1 combines with J gene TRBJ1-4, with a weak D call TRBD1 (5 bases). The V and J ends lost 1 base and 7 bases respectively, with 13 bases between them. Germline values: CDR1 MNHNS, CDR2 SASEGT. The CDR3 has 15 residues.

J is TRBJ1-1 and V is TRBV28; perhaps TRBD1 as D (5 bases). V lost 6 bases, J lost 2 bases, and 19 bases lay in between. The CDR3 extends over 16 amino acids. Per germline, CDR1 MDHEN and CDR2 SYDVKM. The CDR3 is CASRSPTGVGNTEAFF. The CDR3 DNA follows: TGTGCCAGCAGATCACCCACGGGGGTGGGTAACACTGAAGCTTTCTTT.

This chain uses TRBV5-4 with TRBJ1-4, with TRBD1 matching 8 bases. Germline assignment: CDR1 SGHNT and CDR2 YYREEE (reference sequence). This CDR3 comprises 15 residues. Trimming at V came to 4 bases and at J to 4 bases, leaving 6 bases not matched to a gene. CDR3 nucleotide sequence: TGTGCCAGCAGCCCCGGACAGGGTCTTAATGAAAAACTGTTTTTT. Translating gives CASSPGQGLNEKLFF.

This clone was observed once. The V call is TRBV11-2, the J call TRBJ2-5, with 9 bases that match TRBD2. The V gene's germline CDR1 is SGHAT and CDR2 FQNNGV. V lost 1 base to trimming and J lost 3 bases; unmatched junction nucleotides: 9. The CDR3 extends over 17 amino acids. This CDR3 is CASSLGTSVSWEETQYF. The DNA for the CDR3 is TGTGCCAGCAGCTTAGGGACTAGCGTCTCGTGGGAAGAGACCCAGTACTTC.

The gene calls are TRBV7-2 and TRBJ2-1, with a possible D match to TRBD2 (6 bases). The germline CDR1 and CDR2 sequences are SGHTA and FQGNSA. This CDR3 comprises 15 residues. The V end lost 2 bases, the J end lost 2 bases, and 10 bases lay between the germline ends. Here the CDR3 reads CASSLLRGPYNEQFF. The CDR3 DNA reads TGTGCCAGCAGCTTACTGCGGGGTCCCTACAATGAGCAGTTCTTC.

The chain recombines TRBV6-2 or TRBV6-3 with TRBJ2-5, with 11 positions matching TRBD2. CDR1 MNHEY and CDR2 SVGEGT come from the germline V gene. V dropped 6 bases and J dropped 9; count of bases not matched to a gene: 12. The CDR3 consists of 15 residues. CDR3 coding DNA: TGTGCCAGCAGCCTACCGACTAGCGGGGCCGTGGCCCAGTACTTC. This translates into CASSLPTSGAVAQYF.

The chain employs TRBV9 and TRBJ1-6, with 7 bases that match TRBD1. V lost 0 bases and J lost 5; bases outside the gene matches: 8. Germline V gene data show CDR1 as SGDLS and CDR2 as YYNGEE. CDR3 length: 17 amino acids. CDR3 loop: CASSVAPGGTNNSPLHF. DNA for the CDR3: TGTGCCAGCAGCGTAGCACCAGGGGGGACGAATAATTCACCCCTCCACTTT. Complete variable domain (other parts from reference TRBV9 and TRBJ1-6): DSGVTQTPKHLITATGQRVTLRCSPRSGDLSVYWYQQSLDQGLQFLIQYYNGEERAKGNILERFSAQQFPDLHSELNLSSLELGDSALYFCASSVAPGGTNNSPLHFGNGTRLTVT.